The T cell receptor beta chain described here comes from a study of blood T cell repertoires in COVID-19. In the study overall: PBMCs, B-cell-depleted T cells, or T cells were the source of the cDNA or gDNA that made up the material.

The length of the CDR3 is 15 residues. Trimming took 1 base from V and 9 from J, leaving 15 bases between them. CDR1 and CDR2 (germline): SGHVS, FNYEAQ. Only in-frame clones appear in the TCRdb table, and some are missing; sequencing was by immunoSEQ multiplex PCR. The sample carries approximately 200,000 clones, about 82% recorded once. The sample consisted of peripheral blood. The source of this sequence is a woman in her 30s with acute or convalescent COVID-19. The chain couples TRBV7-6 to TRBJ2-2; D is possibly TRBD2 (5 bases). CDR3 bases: TGTGCCAGCAGCTTAGATACCGGACTGTTCCGGGAGCTGTTTTTT. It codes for CASSLDTGLFRELFF.